A single sample gave rise to the 26 T cell receptor beta chains below, sequenced in a study of T cells after posttransplantation cyclophosphamide (dated by TCRdb to 2016 to 2017). The method was the immunoSEQ multiplex PCR assay. The immuneACCESS repertoire file appears here via TCRdb, limited to in-frame rearrangements. These files lack a portion of the clones; in checked studies, under half of the deficit traces to unresolved V genes, and the cause of the others is not known. Here the sample has 15,000 to 18,000 clones; 84% occur a single time. Around 5% of the sample goes to the ten largest clones. The control group consisted of approximately 10 patients who received myeloablative marrow transplants with methotrexate plus a calcineurin inhibitor and who were sampled 1 year after transplant. This material consisted of PBMCs, taken roughly 57 weeks after allogeneic stem cell transplant with calcineurin inhibitor and methotrexate. The receptors were sampled from a young adult male patient who received an allogeneic stem cell transplant from a related donor, was CMV-positive, and had no GVHD. Following a transplant, a fraction of the T cells may be traceable to the graft donor.

The chain couples TRBV2 to TRBJ2-7, with D perhaps TRBD1 (6 bases). Per germline, CDR1 SNHLY and CDR2 FYNNEI. The CDR3 is 14 residues long. Trimming cost V 6 bases and J 4 bases, with 16 bases left between them. CDR3 coding DNA: TGTGCCAGCAGAGAGACAGGAACTATATACGAGCAGTACTTC. It yields the protein CASRETGTIYEQYF.

The chain recombines TRBV28 with TRBJ1-5; D remains ambiguous. Germline CDR1 and CDR2: MDHEN and SYDVKM. The CDR3 sequence is 14 residues long. Trimming took 6 bases from V and 5 from J, leaving 14 bases between them. The CDR3 loop reads CASSRTESHQPQHF. CDR3 bases: TGTGCCAGCAGCCGTACAGAGTCGCATCAGCCCCAGCATTTT.

The chain joins TRBV28 to TRBJ1-5; 9 positions agree with TRBD1. The length of the CDR3 is 15 residues. The V and J ends lost 6 bases and 2 bases, in that order; junction bases with no gene match: 5. Germline loops: CDR1 MDHEN, CDR2 SYDVKM. The CDR3 reads CASRMDRGGNQPQHF. CDR3 sequence (DNA): TGTGCCAGCAGGATGGACAGGGGTGGCAATCAGCCCCAGCATTTT.

The rearrangement joins TRBV6-5 to TRBJ1-6; no definite D call. V lost 8 bases and J lost 0, with 11 bases in between. Germline V gene sequence: CDR1 MNHEY, CDR2 SVGAGI. This CDR3 comprises 15 residues. The CDR3 DNA follows: TGTGCCAGCTTAAGAACGAGCTCCTATAATTCACCCCTCCACTTT. Amino acid sequence: CASLRTSSYNSPLHF.

V is TRBV15 and J is TRBJ1-4, with 7 bases that match TRBD1. The V and J ends lost 1 base and 7 bases, in that order; junction bases with no gene match: 6. Germline V gene lookup returns CDR1 LNHNV and CDR2 YYDKDF (reference sequence). CDR3 size: 15 residues. This chain's CDR3 is CATSRGDPGGEKLFF. The CDR3, as DNA: TGTGCCACCAGCAGAGGGGACCCAGGGGGTGAAAAACTGTTTTTT.

The chain recombines TRBV5-3 with TRBJ2-1; D unclear. TRBV5-3 is annotated as an ORF whose role is uncertain. Trimming cost V 0 bases and J 6 bases, with 10 bases left between them. CDR3 length: 14 amino acids. CDR3 nucleotides: TGTGCCAGAAGCTTGGGACTGAGCCCCAATGAGCAGTTCTTC. Encoded protein: CARSLGLSPNEQFF.

A note on this clone: At one of its ends the junction is not consistent with the germline gene, which may arise from a read error. This chain connects TRBV19 to TRBJ2-1, with a tentative D call TRBD1 (5 bases). CDR3 length equals 16 residues. Germline-derived CDR1 and CDR2 are LNHDA and SQIVND (reference sequence). The CDR3 region has the DNA TGTGCCAGTAGTATCGGGCTTCCCGCAGGGTACAGTGAGCAGTTCTTC. Translation gives CASSIGLPAGYSEQFF.

The chain links TRBV27 to TRBJ2-1; 8 bases line up with TRBD2. The germline V gene encodes CDR1 MNHEY and CDR2 SMNVEV (reference sequence). The CDR3 length is 16 residues. V gave up 6 bases and J gave up 9 bases; unmatched junction bases: 16. The CDR3 nucleotides are TGTGCCAGCAGCGCCGGGGGGGTGAGGGTATTCAGTGAGCAGTTCTTC. Translating it yields CASSAGGVRVFSEQFF.

V is TRBV6-1 and J is TRBJ1-1; D unclear. The CDR3 loop spans 17 amino acids. The V gene's germline CDR1 is MNHNS and CDR2 SASEGT. Trimming left V 0 bases short and J 1 base short, with 15 bases between. CDR3 in DNA: TGTGCCAGCAGTGAAGCTGCCACGAGTTCGTGGAACACTGAAGCTTTCTTT. Translated, it gives CASSEAATSSWNTEAFF.

This chain connects TRBV7-2 to TRBJ2-2; no firm D call. This CDR3 has 12 amino acids. The germline CDR1 and CDR2 sequences are SGHTA and FQGNSA. V shed 6 bases and J shed 4 bases, with 6 bases lying between them. CDR3 protein: CASSLSTGELFF. The CDR3 DNA sequence: TGTGCCAGCAGTTTGAGCACCGGGGAGCTGTTTTTT.

Regarding this clone: One end of the junction is discordant with germline, which a read error may explain. The rearrangement links TRBV6-5 to TRBJ2-1; 8 bases fit TRBD1. From germline, CDR1 is MNHEY and CDR2 SVGAGI. The CDR3 runs to 15 residues. CDR3 region: CASTTSGGSYSEQFF. In nucleotides, the CDR3 is TGTGCCAGTACTACTTCAGGGGGCTCCTACAGTGAGCAGTTCTTC.

The CDR3 DNA follows: TGTGCCAGCAGCGTGCCAAAGGGGGCGGAAGTAGCGACTGAAGCTTTCTTT. It codes for CASSVPKGAEVATEAFF. The chain carries TRBV7-9 and TRBJ1-1; 7 bases agree with TRBD1. The CDR3 extends over 17 amino acids. J lost 5 bases, V lost 5 bases, and 17 bases had no gene match. CDR1 and CDR2 (germline): SEHNR, FQNEAQ (reference sequence).

This rearrangement joins TRBV29-1 to TRBJ2-7, with 8 bases aligning to TRBD2. The CDR3 covers 14 residues. The J segment lost 3 bases and the V segment lost 4 bases, leaving 8 bases of the junction unmatched. Germline V gives CDR1 SQVTM, CDR2 ANQGSEA. The DNA of the CDR3 is TGCAGCGTTGTTGGGGGCGGGAGGAGCTACGAGCAGTACTTC. This sequence encodes CSVVGGGRSYEQYF.

The table lists this clone with a count of one. An end of the junction does not agree with germline; a read error may underlie this. Other DNA sequences in this sample translate to the same CDR3. V is TRBV27 and J is TRBJ2-7; 11 bases align to TRBD1. Germline lookup yields CDR1 MNHEY and CDR2 SMNVEV (reference sequence). This CDR3 has 16 amino acids. The CDR3 reads CASSRTTSGTGGEQYF. CDR3 nucleotide sequence: TGCGCCAGCAGCCGAACTACCTCCGGGACAGGGGGCGAGCAGTACTTC.

The V gene is TRBV28, the J gene TRBJ2-5; TRBD2 matches 8 bases. The trim removed 5 bases at V and 5 bases at J, leaving 7 bases unmatched. The CDR3 is 14 amino acids. Germline V lookup: CDR1 MDHEN, CDR2 SYDVKM. The CDR3 sequence: CASSASGSHETQYF. CDR3 coding DNA: TGTGCCAGCAGTGCGAGCGGGAGTCACGAGACCCAGTACTTC.

This chain uses TRBV7-9 with TRBJ1-4, with D unclear. Germline CDR1 reads SEHNR; CDR2 reads FQNEAQ (reference sequence). V was pared by 0 bases and J by 5 bases, with 7 bases between. The length of the CDR3 is 14 residues. In nucleotides, the CDR3 is TGTGCCAGCAGCTTAGCTGGAGGGAATGAAAAACTGTTTTTT. Translation: CASSLAGGNEKLFF. Combining the CDR3 with reference TRBV7-9 and TRBJ1-4 gives the whole variable domain DTGVSQNPRHKITKRGQNVTFRCDPISEHNRLYWYRQTLGQGPEFLTYFQNEAQLEKSRLLSDRFSAERPKGSFSTLEIQRTEQGDSAMYLCASSLAGGNEKLFFGSGTQLSVL.

The chain is built from TRBV27 and TRBJ2-4; 7 bases fit TRBD2. Germline V gene sequence: CDR1 MNHEY, CDR2 SMNVEV (reference sequence). V gave up 5 bases and J gave up 0 bases; unmatched junction bases: 10. The length of the CDR3 is 17 residues. The CDR3: CASSTISAGLAKNIQYF. CDR3 nucleotides: TGTGCCAGCAGTACCATCTCAGCGGGATTAGCCAAAAACATTCAGTACTTC.

This clone was picked up a small number of times. The chain uses TRBV15 and TRBJ2-2; weak D call: TRBD2 (6 bases). Germline CDR1 LNHNV, CDR2 YYDKDF (reference sequence). V was cut by 6 bases and J by 3 bases, with 14 bases left in between. The CDR3 consists of 15 residues. The CDR3 sequence is CATRGGSGDTGELFF. CDR3 nucleotide sequence: TGTGCCACCAGGGGGGGAAGCGGAGACACCGGGGAGCTGTTTTTT.

This clone occurred a few times. The chain recombines TRBV27 with TRBJ1-1; maybe TRBD1 (5 bases). This CDR3 has 15 amino acids. Germline values: CDR1 MNHEY, CDR2 SMNVEV (reference sequence). V lost 5 bases and J lost 0, with 13 bases in between. The CDR3 DNA follows: TGTGCCAGCAGTCTTACAAAAGGGGTGAACACTGAAGCTTTCTTT. It translates to CASSLTKGVNTEAFF.

The J gene is TRBJ2-5, the V gene TRBV5-1; tentatively, D is TRBD2 (5 bases). The J call could be wrong; TRBJ2-7 is a better fit for the DNA end. Germline V gene lookup returns CDR1 SGHRS and CDR2 YFSETQ. This CDR3 is 14 amino acids long. The CDR3 DNA reads TGCGCCAGCAGTCCTCATGGGAGCTCCTACGAGCAGTACTTC. This gives the protein CASSPHGSSYEQYF.

A word on this clone: Its ends do not fully match the called genes, so a read error is possible. The J gene is TRBJ2-1, the V gene TRBV30; TRBD2 agrees at 12 bases. The CDR3 runs 17 residues. Germline V gene data show CDR1 as GTSNPN and CDR2 as SVGIG (reference sequence). The CDR3 sequence: CAWRAVGTSGLYSEQFF. In nucleotides, the CDR3 is TGTGCCTGGAGAGCAGTTGGGACTAGCGGGCTGTACAGTGAGCAGTTCTTC.

V gene TRBV27 combines with J gene TRBJ1-6; D call uncertain. The length of the CDR3 is 16 residues. Germline CDR1 and CDR2: MNHEY and SMNVEV (reference sequence). V lost 2 bases, J lost 0 bases, and 8 bases lay in between. CDR3 protein: CASSLTKSSYNSPLHF. DNA for the CDR3: TGTGCCAGCAGTTTAACCAAGAGCTCCTATAATTCACCCCTCCACTTT.

The chain has TRBV28 and TRBJ1-6; 7 positions agree with TRBD1. The V and J ends lost 4 bases and 4 bases, in that order; junction bases with no gene match: 4. The CDR3 has 15 amino acids. Per the germline V gene, CDR1 is MDHEN and CDR2 is SYDVKM. In nucleotides, the CDR3 is TGTGCCAGCAGTTCTCCGACAGGGTATAATTCACCCCTCCACTTT. It specifies CASSSPTGYNSPLHF.

This chain links TRBV30 with TRBJ2-3, with D hard to call. CDR1 is GTSNPN and CDR2 is SVGIG in the germline V gene (reference sequence). The germline V and J ends were trimmed by 2 bases and 2 bases, with 17 bases remaining between them. CDR3 size: 16 residues. CDR3 protein: CAWSRSIRKNTDTQYF. The CDR3, as DNA: TGTGCCTGGAGTCGGTCTATCCGAAAGAACACAGATACGCAGTATTTT.

This clone was observed a few times. The chain combines TRBV19 with TRBJ1-3, with 7 bases fitting TRBD1. The length of the CDR3 is 18 residues. CDR1 and CDR2 from the germline V gene are LNHDA and SQIVND (reference sequence). Trimming removed 3 bases from V and 0 bases from J; junction bases left unmatched: 11. The CDR3 DNA is TGTGCCAGTAGTATCTTCAGGGGGAACGTACTCTCTGGAAACACCATATATTTT. It codes for CASSIFRGNVLSGNTIYF.

The rearrangement uses TRBV5-1 and TRBJ2-7, with 7 bases fitting TRBD2. Germline assignment: CDR1 SGHRS and CDR2 YFSETQ. Germline trimming cut 4 bases from V and 2 bases from J; bases unmatched to any gene: 3. CDR3 size: 13 residues. Here the CDR3 reads CASSAGLAYEQYF. CDR3 nucleotides: TGCGCCAGCAGCGCCGGACTAGCCTACGAGCAGTACTTC.